The sequence of this T cell receptor beta chain was determined in a study of T cells in Graves' hyperthyroidism and ophthalmopathy. From RNA transcripts, TCR beta CDR3 regions were amplified. Using the HTBI primer set, a first-round RT-PCR was run on the TCR CDR3. TCRdb analysed the multiplex PCR reads with MiXCR anew, one entry per CDR3 protein. Of 560,000 or so distinct CDR3 sequences detected, 15% to 20% appear once; the ten largest clones hold less than 55%. This clonotype was recorded at least ten times. V lost 7 bases, J lost 3 bases, and 13 bases lay in between. The CDR3 has 13 residues. Material for sequencing was blood. V gene TRBV12-3 or TRBV12-4 combines with J gene TRBJ2-7; D could derive from TRBD1 or TRBD2 (5 bases each). This receptor was obtained from a man aged 40-49 years with Graves' ophthalmopathy. CDR3 DNA sequence: TGTGCCAGCACGGTCGGGGCCGGCTACGAGCAGTACTTC. It is translated as CASTVGAGYEQYF.